One and the same sample provided the 10 T cell receptor beta chains below, sequenced in a study of blood T cell repertoires in COVID-19. Sequenced by immunoSEQ multiplex PCR; TCRdb stores in-frame clones only, minus some. Of 200,000 to 250,000 clones in the sample, 80% to 85% were seen once. Source material: peripheral blood. All receptors come from a young man with active or convalescent COVID-19.

The V call is TRBV13, the J call TRBJ2-1, with TRBD2 identical over 11 bases. CDR1 and CDR2 from the germline V gene are PRHDT and FYEKMQ (reference sequence). V shed 0 bases, J shed 4 bases, and the junction held 2 bases outside the gene matches. This CDR3 has 16 residues. The CDR3 region has the DNA TGTGCCAGCAGCTTAGGCCCTAGCGGGGGGTACAATGAGCAGTTCTTC. It yields the protein CASSLGPSGGYNEQFF.

This chain joins TRBV11-2 and TRBJ2-1; D is unresolved. Germline values: CDR1 SGHAT, CDR2 FQNNGV. Trimming left V 8 bases short and J 5 bases short, with 13 bases between. CDR3 length equals 13 residues. The CDR3 loop reads CASSTLIHNEQFF. DNA of the CDR3: TGTGCCAGCTCCACATTAATCCACAATGAGCAGTTCTTC.

CDR3 nucleotides: TGTGCCAGCTCAACTCGTCGGGAGCTAGGATATGGCTACACCTTC. Translation: CASSTRRELGYGYTF. The V gene is TRBV6-5, the J gene TRBJ1-2; D is ambiguous. The germline CDR1 and CDR2 sequences are MNHEY and SVGAGI. The V end was cut by 8 bases, the J end by 5 bases, with 21 bases between. The CDR3 has 15 residues.

The V call is TRBV12-3 or TRBV12-4, the J call TRBJ1-2; 7 nucleotides match TRBD1. The ends lost 7 bases at V and 5 bases at J; junction bases unmatched: 7. The CDR3 is 13 residues long. The DNA for the CDR3 is TGTGCCAGCACCCGGACAGGCTCATATGGCTACACCTTC. Protein product: CASTRTGSYGYTF.

This clone was observed once. V and J are TRBV7-6 and TRBJ1-5; 7 bases are shared with TRBD1. This CDR3 spans 15 amino acids. CDR1 is SGHVS and CDR2 is FNYEAQ in the germline V gene. J lost 4 bases, V lost 4 bases, and 7 bases had no gene match. The CDR3 nucleotides are TGTGCCAGCAGCTCAGGGGGGCACCCGAATCAGCCCCAGCATTTT. This sequence encodes CASSSGGHPNQPQHF. Full variable domain (remainder filled in from reference TRBV7-6 and TRBJ1-5): GAGVSQSPRYKVTKRGQDVALRCDPISGHVSLYWYRQALGQGPEFLTYFNYEAQQDKSGLPNDRFSAERPEGSISTLTIQRTEQRDSAMYRCASSSGGHPNQPQHFGDGTRLSIL.

This chain uses TRBV5-6 with TRBJ1-2; perhaps TRBD1 as D (5 bases). The CDR3 covers 14 residues. The ends were cut back, 4 bases at V and 7 bases at J, with 17 bases in the middle. Germline assignment: CDR1 SGHDT and CDR2 YYEEEE. CDR3 nucleotides: TGTGCCAGCAGCATGCAGGGTAGGTTCGGTGGCTACACCTTC. It specifies CASSMQGRFGGYTF.

This clone was counted a few times. The J gene is TRBJ2-7, the V gene TRBV5-1, with 8 bases identical to TRBD1. CDR3 length: 14 amino acids. The germline V gene has CDR1 SGHRS and CDR2 YFSETQ. The V and J ends lost 3 bases and 6 bases, in that order; junction bases with no gene match: 8. CDR3 DNA: TGCGCCAGCAGCTCGACCGGGACAGGCGCCGAGCAGTACTTC. It translates to CASSSTGTGAEQYF.

The rearrangement joins TRBV11-2 to TRBJ1-1; the D is unclear. Trimming shortened V by 2 bases and J by 1 base, and 8 bases separated the two germline ends. Germline loops: CDR1 SGHAT, CDR2 FQNNGV. The CDR3 is 14 residues long. The CDR3 loop is CASSLRSGNTEAFF. The CDR3 DNA reads TGTGCCAGCAGCTTAAGGTCAGGGAACACTGAAGCTTTCTTT.

Concerning this clone itself: At the DNA level, this CDR3 is encoded by other sequences in the same sample as well. The V and J genes are TRBV19 and TRBJ2-7; maybe TRBD2 (6 bases). This CDR3 is 14 amino acids long. V lost 5 bases, J lost 0 bases, and 11 bases lay in between. Germline-derived CDR1 and CDR2 are LNHDA and SQIVND (reference sequence). This CDR3 reads CASSGRTASYEQYF. The CDR3 DNA is TGTGCCAGTAGTGGGAGGACGGCCTCCTACGAGCAGTACTTC.

This chain connects TRBV7-9 to TRBJ2-1; 9 bases align to TRBD2. The CDR3 sequence is 14 residues long. J was trimmed by 6 bases and V by 3 bases; bases with no gene match: 3. Germline assignment: CDR1 SEHNR and CDR2 FQNEAQ (reference sequence). Here the CDR3 DNA reads TGTGCCAGCAGCTTTAGCGGGAGCGGCAATGAGCAGTTCTTC. Translation gives CASSFSGSGNEQFF.